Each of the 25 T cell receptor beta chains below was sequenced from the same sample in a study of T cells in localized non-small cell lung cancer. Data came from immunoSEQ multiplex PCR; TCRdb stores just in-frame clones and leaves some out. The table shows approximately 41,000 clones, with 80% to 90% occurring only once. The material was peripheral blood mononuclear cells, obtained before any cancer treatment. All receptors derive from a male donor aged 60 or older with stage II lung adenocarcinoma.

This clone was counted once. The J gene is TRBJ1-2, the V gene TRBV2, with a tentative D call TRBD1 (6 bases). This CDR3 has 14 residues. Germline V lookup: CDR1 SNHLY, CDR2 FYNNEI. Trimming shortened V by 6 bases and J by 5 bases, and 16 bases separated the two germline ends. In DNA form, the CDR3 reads TGTGCCAGCAGAGTAACCGGGACAACATATGGCTACACCTTC. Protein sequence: CASRVTGTTYGYTF.

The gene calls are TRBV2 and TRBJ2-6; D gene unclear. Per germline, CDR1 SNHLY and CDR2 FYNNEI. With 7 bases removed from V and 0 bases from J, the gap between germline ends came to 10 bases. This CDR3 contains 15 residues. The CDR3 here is CASTALGSGANVLTF. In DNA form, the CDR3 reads TGTGCCAGCACTGCACTCGGCTCTGGGGCCAACGTCCTGACTTTC.

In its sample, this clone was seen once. CDR3 nucleotide sequence: TGTGCCAGCAGTTACTCGGAGGGGGCAGGTGGAAACACCATATATTTT. This gives the protein CASSYSEGAGGNTIYF. This sequence joins TRBV6-5 and TRBJ1-3; 7 nucleotides line up with TRBD1. Germline V gene data show CDR1 as MNHEY and CDR2 as SVGAGI. There are 16 residues in the CDR3. The J segment lost 3 bases and the V segment lost 0 bases, leaving 5 bases of the junction unmatched.

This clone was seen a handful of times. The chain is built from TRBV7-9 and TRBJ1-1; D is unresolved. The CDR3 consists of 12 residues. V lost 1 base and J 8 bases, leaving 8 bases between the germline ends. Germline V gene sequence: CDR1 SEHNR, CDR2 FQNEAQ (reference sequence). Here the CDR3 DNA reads TGTGCCAGCAGCTTAGGGGCAGAGGAAGCTTTCTTT. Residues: CASSLGAEEAFF.

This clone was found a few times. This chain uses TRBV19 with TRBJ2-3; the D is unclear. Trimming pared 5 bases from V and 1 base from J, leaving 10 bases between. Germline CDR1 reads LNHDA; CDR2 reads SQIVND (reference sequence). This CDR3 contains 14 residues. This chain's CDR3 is CASSSGSRTDTQYF. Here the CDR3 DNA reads TGTGCCAGTAGTTCCGGTAGCCGCACAGATACGCAGTATTTT.

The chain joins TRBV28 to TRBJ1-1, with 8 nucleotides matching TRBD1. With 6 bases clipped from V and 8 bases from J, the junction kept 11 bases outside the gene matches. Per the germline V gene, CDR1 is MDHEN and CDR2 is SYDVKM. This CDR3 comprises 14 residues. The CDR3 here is CASSRTDRGWEAFF. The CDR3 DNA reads TGTGCCAGCAGCCGTACTGACAGGGGCTGGGAAGCTTTCTTT.

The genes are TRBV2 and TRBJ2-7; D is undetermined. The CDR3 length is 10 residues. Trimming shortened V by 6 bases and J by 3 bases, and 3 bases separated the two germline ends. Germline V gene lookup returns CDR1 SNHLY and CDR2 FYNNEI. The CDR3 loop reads CASRLYEQYF. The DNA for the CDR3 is TGTGCCAGCAGACTCTACGAGCAGTACTTC.

The CDR3, as DNA: TGTGCCAGCAATACTCAAGGTGCAGGGGCCCATGGCTACACCTTC. Encoded protein: CASNTQGAGAHGYTF. The V and J genes are TRBV28 and TRBJ1-2, with D perhaps matching TRBD1 (6 bases). Germline values: CDR1 MDHEN, CDR2 SYDVKM. CDR3 length: 15 residues. V shed 7 bases and J shed 6 bases, with 21 bases lying between them.

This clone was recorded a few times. The CDR3, as DNA: TGTGCCAGCAGCCCCGGGCCCCGGGGAGACATTCAGTACTTC. This codes for CASSPGPRGDIQYF. The V and J genes are TRBV7-9 and TRBJ2-4; TRBD2 might be the D (5 bases). Germline-derived CDR1 and CDR2 are SEHNR and FQNEAQ (reference sequence). V was shortened by 5 bases and J by 8 bases, with 16 bases between the two germline ends. The CDR3 consists of 14 residues.

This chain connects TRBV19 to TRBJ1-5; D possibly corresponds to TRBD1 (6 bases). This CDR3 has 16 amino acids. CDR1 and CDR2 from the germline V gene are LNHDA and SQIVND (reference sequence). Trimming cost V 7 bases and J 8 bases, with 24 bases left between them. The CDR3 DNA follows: TGTGCCAGTACCGCACCCGGGACACCCGCCGGGGAGCCCCAGCATTTT. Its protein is CASTAPGTPAGEPQHF.

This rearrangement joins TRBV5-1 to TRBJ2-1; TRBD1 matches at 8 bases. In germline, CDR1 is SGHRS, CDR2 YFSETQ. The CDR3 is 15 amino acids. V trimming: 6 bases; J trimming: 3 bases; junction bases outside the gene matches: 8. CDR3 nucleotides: TGCGCCAGCACCGTCCTGACAGGGGTCTACAATGAGCAGTTCTTC. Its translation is CASTVLTGVYNEQFF.

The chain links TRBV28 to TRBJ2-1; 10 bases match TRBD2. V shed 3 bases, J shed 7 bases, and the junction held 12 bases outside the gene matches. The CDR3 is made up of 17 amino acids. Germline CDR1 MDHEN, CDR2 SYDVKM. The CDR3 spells CASSFSAAGGPSNEQFF. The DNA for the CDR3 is TGTGCCAGCAGTTTTTCCGCAGCGGGAGGGCCAAGTAATGAGCAGTTCTTC.

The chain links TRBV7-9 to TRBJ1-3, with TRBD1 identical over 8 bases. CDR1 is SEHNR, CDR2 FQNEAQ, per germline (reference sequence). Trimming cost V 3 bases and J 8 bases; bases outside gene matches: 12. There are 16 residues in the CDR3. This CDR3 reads CASSFWTGSGEYTIYF. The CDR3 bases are TGTGCCAGCAGCTTCTGGACAGGGTCCGGGGAGTACACCATATATTTT.

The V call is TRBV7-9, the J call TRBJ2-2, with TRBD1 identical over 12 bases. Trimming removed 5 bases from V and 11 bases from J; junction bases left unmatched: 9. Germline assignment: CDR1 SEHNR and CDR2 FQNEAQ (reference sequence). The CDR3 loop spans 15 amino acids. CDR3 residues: CASSLPGQGAPELFF. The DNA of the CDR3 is TGTGCCAGCAGCCTGCCGGGACAGGGGGCCCCAGAGCTGTTTTTT. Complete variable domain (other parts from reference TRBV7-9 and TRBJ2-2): DTGVSQNPRHKITKRGQNVTFRCDPISEHNRLYWYRQTLGQGPEFLTYFQNEAQLEKSRLLSDRFSAERPKGSFSTLEIQRTEQGDSAMYLCASSLPGQGAPELFFGEGSRLTVL.

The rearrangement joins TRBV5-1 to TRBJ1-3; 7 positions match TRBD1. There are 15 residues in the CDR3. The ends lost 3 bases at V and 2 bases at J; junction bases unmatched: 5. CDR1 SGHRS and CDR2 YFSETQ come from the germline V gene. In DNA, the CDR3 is TGCGCCAGCAGCTCCATGGGACAGACTGGAAACACCATATATTTT. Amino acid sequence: CASSSMGQTGNTIYF. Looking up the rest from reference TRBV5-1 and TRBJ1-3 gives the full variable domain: KAGVTQTPRYLIKTRGQQVTLSCSPISGHRSVSWYQQTPGQGLQFLFEYFSETQRNKGNFPGRFSGRQFSNSRSEMNVSTLELGDSALYLCASSSMGQTGNTIYFGEGSWLTVV.

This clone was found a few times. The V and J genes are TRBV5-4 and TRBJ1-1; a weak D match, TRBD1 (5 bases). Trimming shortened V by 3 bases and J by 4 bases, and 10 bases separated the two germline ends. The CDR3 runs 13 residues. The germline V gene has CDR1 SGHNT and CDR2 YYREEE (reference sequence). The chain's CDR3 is CASSYGGGTEAFF. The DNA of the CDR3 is TGTGCCAGCAGCTACGGGGGGGGCACTGAAGCTTTCTTT.

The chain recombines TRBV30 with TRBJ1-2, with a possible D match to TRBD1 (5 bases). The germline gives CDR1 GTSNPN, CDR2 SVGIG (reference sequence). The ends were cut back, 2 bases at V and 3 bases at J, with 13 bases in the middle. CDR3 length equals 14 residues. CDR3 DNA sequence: TGTGCCTGGAGTCGGAACAGGTTGGACTATGGCTACACCTTC. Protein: CAWSRNRLDYGYTF.

The CDR3, as DNA: TGTGCTAGTGGTTTGGGGCTAGCTGGCCCAGATACGCAGTATTTT. Its protein product is CASGLGLAGPDTQYF. The V call is TRBV12-5, the J call TRBJ2-3; maybe TRBD2 (5 bases). CDR1 is LGHNT and CDR2 is FRNRAP in the germline V gene. CDR3 length equals 15 residues. Deletions cut 1 base from V and 4 bases from J, with 12 bases between.

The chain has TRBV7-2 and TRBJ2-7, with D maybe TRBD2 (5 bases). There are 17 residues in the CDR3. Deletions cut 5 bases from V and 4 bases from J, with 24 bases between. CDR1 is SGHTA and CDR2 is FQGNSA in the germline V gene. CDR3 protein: CASSPRPLARVRYEQYF. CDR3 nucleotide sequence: TGTGCCAGCAGCCCGAGACCCTTAGCGCGAGTGAGGTACGAGCAGTACTTC.

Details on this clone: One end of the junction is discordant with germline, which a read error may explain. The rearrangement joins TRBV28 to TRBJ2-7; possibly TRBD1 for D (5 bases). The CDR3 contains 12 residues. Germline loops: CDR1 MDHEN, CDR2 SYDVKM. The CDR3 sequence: CVSSLQDYEQYF. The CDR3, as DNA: TGTGTCAGCAGCCTACAGGACTACGAGCAGTACTTC.

The CDR3 sequence is CASSFGPDTQYF. CDR3 bases: TGTGCCAGTAGTTTCGGCCCAGATACGCAGTATTTT. This chain uses TRBV19 with TRBJ2-3; D uncertain. The CDR3 totals 12 residues. Germline V gives CDR1 LNHDA, CDR2 SQIVND (reference sequence). V was shortened by 5 bases and J by 4 bases, with 7 bases between the two germline ends. Filled out from reference TRBV19 and TRBJ2-3, the complete variable domain reads DGGITQSPKYLFRKEGQNVTLSCEQNLNHDAMYWYRQDPGQGLRLIYYSQIVNDFQKGDIAEGYSVSREKKESFPLTVTSAQKNPTAFYLCASSFGPDTQYFGPGTRLTVL.

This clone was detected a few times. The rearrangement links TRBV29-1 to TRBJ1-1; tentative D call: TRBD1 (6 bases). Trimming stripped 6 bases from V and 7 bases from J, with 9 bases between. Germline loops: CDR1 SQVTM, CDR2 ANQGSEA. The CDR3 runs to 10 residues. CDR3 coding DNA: TGCAGCGTAGTACAGGGTGAAGCTTTCTTT. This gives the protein CSVVQGEAFF.

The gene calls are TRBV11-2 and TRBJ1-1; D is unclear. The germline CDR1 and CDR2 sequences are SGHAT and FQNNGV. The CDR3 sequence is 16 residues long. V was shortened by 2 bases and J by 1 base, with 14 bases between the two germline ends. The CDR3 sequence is CASSLSGGVRNTEAFF. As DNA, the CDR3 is TGTGCCAGCAGCTTATCGGGTGGGGTTAGGAACACTGAAGCTTTCTTT.

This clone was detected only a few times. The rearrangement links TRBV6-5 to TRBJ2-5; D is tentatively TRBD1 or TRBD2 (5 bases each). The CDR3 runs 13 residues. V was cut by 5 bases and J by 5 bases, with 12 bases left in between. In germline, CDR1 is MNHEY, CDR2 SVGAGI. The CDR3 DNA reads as TGTGCCAGCAGTCCCTCCGGGACCGAGACCCAGTACTTC. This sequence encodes CASSPSGTETQYF.

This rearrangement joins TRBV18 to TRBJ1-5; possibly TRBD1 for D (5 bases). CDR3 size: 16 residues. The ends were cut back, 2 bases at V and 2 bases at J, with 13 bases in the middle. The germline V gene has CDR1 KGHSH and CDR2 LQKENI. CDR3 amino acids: CASSPRSGPGNQPQHF. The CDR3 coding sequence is TGTGCCAGCTCACCAAGGTCGGGGCCAGGCAATCAGCCCCAGCATTTT.